One sample yielded the 31 T cell receptor beta chains listed below, sequenced in a study of T cells expressing NK-cell markers. Using the 5' RACE reads, TCRdb records one entry per CDR3 protein without DNA. The sample includes 400,000 to 550,000 distinct CDR3 sequences. Material for sequencing was blood T cells: a sorted CD56 or NKG2C T cell subset, CD4+ or CD8+ T cells, or bulk PBMC T cells (not recorded which). The source is a woman between 18 and 69 years old in good health.

The CDR3 sequence: CAGSFDSLNTDTQYF. This rearrangement joins TRBV5-4 to TRBJ2-3; TCRdb selects TRBD1, and the lack of DNA leaves this call unchecked. The CDR3 loop spans 15 amino acids. Germline V lookup: CDR1 SGHNT, CDR2 YYREEE (reference sequence).

The genes are TRBV5-5 and TRBJ1-5; the TCRdb D gene call, TRBD1, has no DNA to confirm it. This CDR3 is built from 15 residues. Germline V gene sequence: CDR1 SGHKS, CDR2 YYEKEE (reference sequence). CDR3 sequence: CASSVRQPWAGPQHF. The full variable domain, in which reference TRBV5-5 and TRBJ1-5 provide the parts outside the CDR3, is DAGVTQSPTHLIKTRGQQVTLRCSPISGHKSVSWYQQVLGQGPQFIFQYYEKEERGRGNFPDRFSARQFPNYSSELNVNALLLGDSALYLCASSVRQPWAGPQHFGDGTRLSIL.

This chain uses TRBV20-1 with TRBJ2-7; TCRdb calls TRBD1, which cannot be checked without DNA. Germline CDR1 is DFQATT and CDR2 is SNEGSKA (reference sequence). The CDR3 has 18 amino acids. The CDR3 loop reads CSAVAGTGYGRYSYEQYF.

The chain links TRBV28 to TRBJ2-1. Germline V CDR1 and CDR2: MDHEN, SYDVKM. This CDR3 region has 12 residues. This chain's CDR3 is CASCHNYNEQFF. Complete variable domain (other parts from reference TRBV28 and TRBJ2-1): DVKVTQSSRYLVKRTGEKVFLECVQDMDHENMFWYRQDPGLGLRLIYFSYDVKMKEKGDIPEGYSVSREKKERFSLILESASTNQTSMYLCASCHNYNEQFFGPGTRLTVL.

The chain carries TRBV20-1 and TRBJ2-3; TCRdb calls TRBD2, which cannot be checked without DNA. This CDR3 has 16 amino acids. Germline loops: CDR1 DFQATT, CDR2 SNEGSKA (reference sequence). CDR3: CSASLPSGGLADTQYF.

The V and J genes are TRBV12-3 or TRBV12-4 and TRBJ1-3. This CDR3 comprises 12 residues. The CDR3 reads CASTNAGNTIYF.

This rearrangement joins TRBV6-2 or TRBV6-3 to TRBJ2-3; the TRBD1 assignment by TCRdb is unverifiable without DNA. This CDR3 contains 18 residues. In germline, CDR1 is MNHEY, CDR2 SVGEGT. The CDR3 sequence: CASSYRFEAGELEDTQYF.

This chain's CDR3 is CASSLEGGQTDTQYF. The gene calls are TRBV5-6 and TRBJ2-3; there is no DNA to check the TCRdb D call of TRBD1. The CDR3 consists of 15 residues. Germline CDR1 SGHDT, CDR2 YYEEEE. The variable domain in full, with the rest retrieved from reference TRBV5-6 and TRBJ2-3, is DAGVTQSPTHLIKTRGQQVTLRCSPKSGHDTVSWYQQALGQGPQFIFQYYEEEERQRGNFPDRFSGHQFPNYSSELNVNALLLGDSALYLCASSLEGGQTDTQYFGPGTRLTVL.

The chain carries TRBV2 and TRBJ1-6; as DNA is missing, the TRBD1 call by TCRdb cannot be tested. The CDR3 loop spans 15 amino acids. Germline CDR1 SNHLY, CDR2 FYNNEI. The CDR3 is CASSEDRGIGSPLHF.

This rearrangement joins TRBV7-9 to TRBJ2-7; TCRdb calls TRBD2, which cannot be checked without DNA. The CDR3 has 16 amino acids. Per the germline V gene, CDR1 is SEHNR and CDR2 is FQNEAQ (reference sequence). The CDR3 sequence: CASSLVLVGGRDEQYF.

This rearrangement joins TRBV20-1 to TRBJ2-7; the TRBD1 assignment by TCRdb is unverifiable without DNA. From germline, CDR1 is DFQATT and CDR2 SNEGSKA (reference sequence). The CDR3 has 14 residues. The CDR3 loop reads CSANHDRSRYEQYF.

CDR3 amino acids: CASSSGPGLAGDETQYF. The gene calls are TRBV27 and TRBJ2-5; TCRdb selects TRBD2, and the lack of DNA leaves this call unchecked. The germline CDR1 and CDR2 sequences are MNHEY and SMNVEV (reference sequence). The CDR3 extends over 17 amino acids.

The V gene is TRBV20-1, the J gene TRBJ1-1; lacking DNA, the TRBD1 call made by TCRdb goes unchecked. Germline CDR1 is DFQATT and CDR2 is SNEGSKA (reference sequence). This CDR3 contains 15 residues. The CDR3 spells CSARSGTGTNTEAFF.

The gene calls are TRBV28 and TRBJ2-5. The CDR3 sequence is 16 residues long. Germline V CDR1 and CDR2: MDHEN, SYDVKM. This CDR3 reads CATPRVAGLGQETQYF. The whole variable domain, filled in from reference TRBV28 and TRBJ2-5, reads DVKVTQSSRYLVKRTGEKVFLECVQDMDHENMFWYRQDPGLGLRLIYFSYDVKMKEKGDIPEGYSVSREKKERFSLILESASTNQTSMYLCATPRVAGLGQETQYFGPGTRLLVL.

The CDR3 is CASSHWQGPGYTF. This chain links TRBV6-1 with TRBJ1-2. The CDR3 has 13 amino acids. Germline V gene data show CDR1 as MNHNS and CDR2 as SASEGT.

The chain employs TRBV5-1 and TRBJ2-2; TCRdb picks TRBD1, but there is no DNA to check that call. Germline CDR1 and CDR2: SGHRS and YFSETQ. The CDR3 runs to 16 residues. CDR3 protein: CASSYASTGGTWELFF. Based on the CDR3 plus reference TRBV5-1 and TRBJ2-2, the full variable domain is KAGVTQTPRYLIKTRGQQVTLSCSPISGHRSVSWYQQTPGQGLQFLFEYFSETQRNKGNFPGRFSGRQFSNSRSEMNVSTLELGDSALYLCASSYASTGGTWELFFGEGSRLTVL.

The genes are TRBV7-2 and TRBJ1-3; as DNA is missing, the TRBD1 call by TCRdb cannot be tested. The germline gives CDR1 SGHTA, CDR2 FQGNSA. This CDR3 is built from 15 residues. The chain's CDR3 is CATRTGGASGNTIYF.

V and J are TRBV20-1 and TRBJ1-5. The CDR3 runs to 15 residues. The germline V gene has CDR1 DFQATT and CDR2 SNEGSKA (reference sequence). The CDR3 spells CSARDNRDFNQPQHF.

The chain couples TRBV9 to TRBJ1-3. The CDR3 runs 15 residues. Germline-derived CDR1 and CDR2 are SGDLS and YYNGEE. CDR3 region: CASSVAGTPGNTIYF.

This chain links TRBV7-9 with TRBJ2-7; TCRdb picks TRBD1, but there is no DNA to check that call. Germline CDR1 SEHNR, CDR2 FQNEAQ (reference sequence). The CDR3 runs 15 residues. The CDR3 region is CASSSVGTYPYEQYF.

This chain links TRBV5-1 with TRBJ2-1; TCRdb returns TRBD2, unconfirmable since there is no DNA. The germline gives CDR1 SGHRS, CDR2 YFSETQ. The CDR3 sequence is 15 residues long. The CDR3 here is CASSLTSGKFNEQFF.

The rearrangement uses TRBV4-2 and TRBJ2-1; TCRdb picks TRBD2, but there is no DNA to check that call. The CDR3 extends over 15 amino acids. Germline lookup yields CDR1 LGHNA and CDR2 YNFKEQ. The chain's CDR3 is CASSQGLADYNEQFF.

The chain is built from TRBV12-3 or TRBV12-4 and TRBJ1-2; without DNA, the TCRdb call of TRBD1 cannot be checked. The CDR3 runs 12 residues. CDR3 amino acids: CASSKQGGGYTF.

V is TRBV28 and J is TRBJ2-7; TCRdb's D call, TRBD1, is unchecked because there is no DNA. Germline-derived CDR1 and CDR2 are MDHEN and SYDVKM. This CDR3 has 15 residues. CDR3 protein: CASTPRGAGGYEQYF.

This chain uses TRBV4-2 with TRBJ1-1; without DNA, the TCRdb call of TRBD1 cannot be checked. From germline, CDR1 is LGHNA and CDR2 YNFKEQ. This CDR3 contains 15 residues. The CDR3 is CASSQDPTGNTEAFF.

The chain has TRBV15 and TRBJ2-7. The CDR3 covers 13 residues. Germline CDR1 and CDR2: LNHNV and YYDKDF (reference sequence). The CDR3 here is CATSSGRVNEQYF.

CDR3 protein: CASSPGGEADTQYF. The chain uses TRBV6-1 and TRBJ2-3; TCRdb outputs TRBD1, but without DNA this stays unchecked. In germline, CDR1 is MNHNS, CDR2 SASEGT. This CDR3 spans 14 amino acids.

The chain joins TRBV20-1 to TRBJ2-3. The CDR3 spans 15 residues. Per the germline V gene, CDR1 is DFQATT and CDR2 is SNEGSKA (reference sequence). CDR3 in amino acids: CSARDLGGPTDTQYF.

The rearrangement uses TRBV7-8 and TRBJ2-3; absent DNA, TCRdb's TRBD1 call cannot be checked. CDR3 size: 16 residues. The germline V gene has CDR1 SGHVS and CDR2 FQNEAQ. The CDR3 here is CASSLVAGTNTDTQYF.

The chain recombines TRBV5-6 with TRBJ1-1. The CDR3 totals 14 residues. Germline CDR1 reads SGHDT; CDR2 reads YYEEEE. This CDR3 reads CASSLVHTNTEAFF.

The V call is TRBV6-1, the J call TRBJ2-2; checking the TCRdb D call of TRBD2 is not possible without DNA. Germline values: CDR1 MNHNS, CDR2 SASEGT. The CDR3 covers 17 residues. CDR3 region: CASRRTLADINTGELFF.